This TCR beta chain was observed in a study of T cells after yellow fever vaccination. On the study more broadly: Fractions of limited cellularity were prepared by means of SMART-Seq v4 Ultra Low Input.

UMIs were added to TCR cDNA along with a universal primer site when it was made by 5'RACE template switching. A single record per CDR3 protein comes from TCRdb applying MiXCR to the 5' RACE reads. Of some 250,000 distinct CDR3 sequences listed, approximately 3.5% are singletons. General observations from the study: Sorted repertoires could include abundant contaminating clonotypes from bulk cells.

This CDR3 spans 16 amino acids. Trimming at V came to 2 bases and at J to 4 bases, leaving 10 bases not matched to a gene. The V gene's germline CDR1 is SNHLY and CDR2 FYNNEI. This clonotype has at least ten counts. Its specificity is unknown. The rearrangement links TRBV2 to TRBJ1-1; 7 bases line up with TRBD1. The TCR was taken from a man aged 18 to 35 who received the YFV17D yellow fever vaccine. The starting material was PBMCs, obtained 15 days after the yellow fever booster vaccination. The CDR3 loop reads CASSESPGQVVTEAFF. CDR3 in DNA: TGTGCCAGCAGTGAATCCCCCGGACAGGTCGTCACTGAAGCTTTCTTT.